This record looks at one T cell receptor beta chain sequence and its context. The sample originates from a study of control samples from healthy donors and cancer patients. The protocol was immunoSEQ multiplex PCR, while the TCRdb copy is restricted to in-frame clones and leaves out a portion. The table records fewer than 200,000 clones, 93% of them present only once. The CDR3 consists of 14 residues. CDR1 and CDR2 from the germline V gene are SGHRS and YFSETQ. Trimming removed 4 bases from V and 12 bases from J, with 20 bases in between. The receptor was isolated from an older woman in good health. The rearrangement joins TRBV5-1 to TRBJ2-1, with D hard to call. Material for sequencing was blood. CDR3 protein: CASSTDPRTERQFF. The CDR3 region has the DNA TGCGCCAGCAGCACGGATCCTAGGACGGAGAGGCAGTTCTTC.